This section outlines one TCR beta chain sequence together with its context. RNA transcripts provided the source from which TCR beta CDR3 regions were amplified. Carried out on the TCR CDR3, a first-round RT-PCR used the HTBI primer set. TCRdb ran MiXCR on the multiplex PCR reads and lists one entry per CDR3 protein. The data show some 460,000 distinct CDR3 sequences, 15% to 18% seen once. This entry is derived from a study of T cells in Graves' hyperthyroidism and ophthalmopathy. The germline V and J ends were trimmed by 5 bases and 4 bases, with 11 bases remaining between them. The CDR3 contains 13 residues. CDR1 is SEHNR and CDR2 is FQNEAQ in the germline V gene (reference sequence).

The TCR comes from a woman aged 18-29 years with Graves' hyperthyroidism. The chain is built from TRBV7-9 and TRBJ1-2, with D hard to call. The specimen sequenced was blood. DNA for the CDR3: TGTGCCAGCAGCGCGACAACAAGCTATGGCTACACCTTC. Protein sequence: CASSATTSYGYTF.